The entry below describes one T cell receptor beta chain. Its cognate antigen is unknown. The junction had 3 bases not matched to a gene; V was cut back by 5 bases and J by 6 bases. Germline-derived CDR1 and CDR2 are SGHRS and YFSETQ. The CDR3 loop spans 15 amino acids. This entry belongs to a study of cytomegalovirus exposure and HLA in healthy donors. Study-wide findings and caveats: Most observed TCR sequences were rare, whereas some public TCRs were detected in many donors.

Use of 60 Vbeta and 13 Jbeta primers characterized the PCR. Clones were sequenced by immunoSEQ multiplex PCR, and TCRdb holds only the in-frame ones, with some missing. The sample carries 150,000 to 250,000 clones, 82% recorded once. Source material: PBMCs. The chain uses TRBV5-1 and TRBJ2-3; 16 positions match TRBD2. The TCR was taken from a woman between 45 and 60 years old in good health and CMV-seropositive. CDR3 bases: TGCGCCAGCAGGGGACTAGCGGGGGGGGCCGATACGCAGTATTTT. The encoded protein is CASRGLAGGADTQYF.